This passage covers 20 T cell receptor beta chains from one sample sequenced in a study of blood T cell repertoires in COVID-19. Using immunoSEQ multiplex PCR, the repertoire was profiled, and TCRdb retains in-frame clones only, with some absent. The sample includes some 250,000 clones, approximately 86% of them seen just once. The sequencing sample was made of peripheral blood. The receptors come from a man aged 25-45 years with active or convalescent COVID-19.

The rearrangement uses TRBV19 and TRBJ1-1, with D unresolved. Germline V gene data show CDR1 as LNHDA and CDR2 as SQIVND (reference sequence). This CDR3 region has 14 residues. V was clipped by 6 bases and J by 1 base, with 12 bases between them. The CDR3 nucleotides are TGTGCCAGTAGCTCTATACTCCCGAACACTGAAGCTTTCTTT. It is translated as CASSSILPNTEAFF.

This chain joins TRBV10-3 and TRBJ1-2; maybe TRBD1 (6 bases). Trimming cost V 2 bases and J 4 bases, with 14 bases left between them. Germline assignment: CDR1 ENHRY and CDR2 SYGVKD. The length of the CDR3 is 15 residues. The CDR3 sequence: CAISEEQGKSYGYTF. As DNA, the CDR3 is TGTGCCATCAGTGAGGAGCAGGGGAAAAGCTATGGCTACACCTTC.

The chain employs TRBV6-6 and TRBJ1-4, with D possibly TRBD1 on 5 matching bases. The CDR3 totals 15 residues. V was clipped by 2 bases and J by 6 bases, with 13 bases between them. Germline loops: CDR1 MNHNY, CDR2 SVGAGI (reference sequence). The CDR3 coding sequence is TGTGCCAGCAGTTACCGGGGGGGTCCCGATGAAAAACTGTTTTTT. This translates into CASSYRGGPDEKLFF.

This clone came up a few times. V gene TRBV12-2 combines with J gene TRBJ1-1; the table's D call of TRBD1 was not tested on the DNA. TRBV12-2 is described as a pseudogene. CDR3 length equals 19 residues. CDR3 DNA sequence: TGTGCAAGTCAACCCGACAGGGGCCCGAATCTCACCATGAACACTGAAGCTTTCTTT. Protein: CASQPDRGPNLTMNTEAFF.

In this sample, this clone turned up a few times. The V gene is TRBV5-1, the J gene TRBJ1-6; 7 bases map to TRBD1. CDR3 size: 15 residues. Trimming removed 6 bases from V and 5 bases from J; junction bases left unmatched: 8. Germline CDR1 is SGHRS and CDR2 is YFSETQ. The CDR3 sequence: CASTMSGTDNSPLHF. The CDR3 DNA reads TGCGCCAGCACGATGTCCGGGACAGATAATTCACCCCTCCACTTT.

The gene calls are TRBV7-2 and TRBJ1-5; 7 nucleotides line up with TRBD1. V lost 5 bases, J lost 3 bases, and 7 bases stayed unmatched. The CDR3 has 15 amino acids. Germline V gene data show CDR1 as SGHTA and CDR2 as FQGNSA. This chain's CDR3 is CASSIRTGSNQPQHF. The CDR3 nucleotides are TGTGCCAGCAGCATCCGGACAGGTTCCAATCAGCCCCAGCATTTT.

The rearrangement joins TRBV14 to TRBJ2-4; 10 bases map to TRBD2. The CDR3 totals 17 residues. Unmatched junction bases numbered 7, after V lost 0 bases and J lost 5 bases. CDR1 and CDR2 (germline): SGHDN, FVKESK. CDR3 protein: CASSQEFVLAGENIQYF. The CDR3, as DNA: TGTGCCAGCAGCCAAGAGTTTGTGCTAGCGGGGGAAAACATTCAGTACTTC.

V is TRBV7-9 and J is TRBJ2-7, with D perhaps matching TRBD2 (6 bases). Germline V gives CDR1 SEHNR, CDR2 FQNEAQ (reference sequence). Trimming stripped 4 bases from V and 2 bases from J, with 12 bases between. The CDR3 totals 14 residues. DNA for the CDR3: TGTGCCAGCAGCTATGGGGACTTTCCCTACGAGCAGTACTTC. The encoded protein is CASSYGDFPYEQYF.

This clone was found once. This chain links TRBV2 with TRBJ1-4; TRBD1 matches 8 bases. Unmatched junction bases numbered 19, after V lost 8 bases and J lost 11 bases. The CDR3 has 16 amino acids. Germline V gene sequence: CDR1 SNHLY, CDR2 FYNNEI. The CDR3 loop reads CASHPSQHRTGSKLFF. The CDR3 bases are TGTGCCAGCCACCCCTCCCAACACCGGACAGGGTCGAAACTGTTTTTT. The whole variable domain, filled in from reference TRBV2 and TRBJ1-4, reads EPEVTQTPSHQVTQMGQEVILRCVPISNHLYFYWYRQILGQKVEFLVSFYNNEISEKSEIFDDQFSVERPDGSNFTLKIRSTKLEDSAMYFCASHPSQHRTGSKLFFGSGTQLSVL.

There are a few counts of this clone. CDR3 DNA sequence: TGTGCCAGCAGCTCCCGGACTAGCGGATACACAGATACGCAGTATTTT. Amino acids: CASSSRTSGYTDTQYF. The V and J genes are TRBV5-5 and TRBJ2-3; TRBD2 aligns across 10 bases. The CDR3 contains 16 residues. Germline V gene lookup returns CDR1 SGHKS and CDR2 YYEKEE (reference sequence). J lost 2 bases, V lost 3 bases, and 6 bases had no gene match.

V gene TRBV10-1 combines with J gene TRBJ1-1; D not resolved. CDR3 length: 13 residues. The germline V gene has CDR1 WNHNN and CDR2 SYGVQD (reference sequence). V lost 6 bases and J 4 bases, leaving 12 bases between the germline ends. The CDR3 loop is CASRLDGSTEAFF. Here the CDR3 DNA reads TGCGCCAGCAGATTAGACGGGAGCACTGAAGCTTTCTTT.

The gene calls are TRBV7-3 and TRBJ1-1, with D perhaps matching TRBD1 (6 bases). The CDR3 has 13 residues. In germline, CDR1 is SGHTA, CDR2 FQGTGA. With 5 bases removed from V and 4 bases from J, the gap between germline ends came to 11 bases. This chain's CDR3 is CASSRDRFTEAFF. In DNA, the CDR3 is TGTGCCAGCAGCCGAGACAGGTTCACTGAAGCTTTCTTT. The entire variable domain, with the rest obtained from reference TRBV7-3 and TRBJ1-1, is as follows: GAGVSQTPSNKVTEKGKYVELRCDPISGHTALYWYRQSLGQGPEFLIYFQGTGAADDSGLPNDRFFAVRPEGSVSTLKIQRTERGDSAVYLCASSRDRFTEAFFGQGTRLTVV.

The rearrangement uses TRBV4-2 and TRBJ2-7; TRBD2 matches at 8 bases. CDR1 and CDR2 from the germline V gene are LGHNA and YNFKEQ. This CDR3 is 17 amino acids long. V lost 0 bases, J lost 2 bases, and 9 bases stayed unmatched. The CDR3 protein is CASSQDRGRGEPYEQYF. The CDR3 DNA follows: TGTGCCAGCAGCCAAGATCGCGGGCGGGGGGAACCCTACGAGCAGTACTTC.

This rearrangement joins TRBV6-6 to TRBJ2-7; TRBD2 might be the D (5 bases). V lost 0 bases and J lost 0, with 12 bases in between. The CDR3 is 16 amino acids. Germline CDR1 is MNHNY and CDR2 is SVGAGI (reference sequence). In DNA form, the CDR3 reads TGTGCCAGCAGTTACTCAGCTAGCCTGAGCTCCTACGAGCAGTACTTC. It translates to CASSYSASLSSYEQYF.

The chain joins TRBV29-1 to TRBJ1-2; a weak D match, TRBD1 (6 bases). The V end lost 6 bases, the J end lost 5 bases, and 19 bases lay between the germline ends. CDR1 SQVTM and CDR2 ANQGSEA come from the germline V gene. The CDR3 totals 14 residues. The CDR3 coding sequence is TGCAGCGTCGAACCAACCGGGACATTTTATGGCTACACCTTC. Translating gives CSVEPTGTFYGYTF.

This CDR3 reads CASREGHRGPGTEAFF. CDR3 DNA: TGCGCCAGCAGGGAAGGGCACAGGGGGCCGGGCACTGAAGCTTTCTTT. V usage is TRBV4-1 and J usage is TRBJ1-1; 9 nucleotides agree with TRBD1. The CDR3 spans 16 residues. Trimming took 6 bases from V and 4 from J; bases not matched to a gene: 12. Germline assignment: CDR1 MGHRA and CDR2 YSYEKL.

The V and J genes are TRBV6-5 and TRBJ1-1; D not resolved. Germline lookup yields CDR1 MNHEY and CDR2 SVGAGI. Trimming took 4 bases from V and 11 from J, leaving 20 bases between them. The CDR3 covers 14 residues. For the CDR3, the DNA is TGTGCCAGCAGTTCTCCGCCGGCACAAGCGGAGGCTTTCTTT. Protein: CASSSPPAQAEAFF.

J is TRBJ2-4 and V is TRBV21-1; TRBD2 is the table's D call, not checked against the DNA. TRBV21-1 is given as a pseudogene. This CDR3 is 15 amino acids long. The CDR3 is CASSCPVEAKNIQYF. CDR3 DNA sequence: TGTGCCAGCAGCTGCCCGGTGGAGGCCAAAAACATTCAGTACTTC.

This rearrangement joins TRBV7-2 to TRBJ2-7; D possibly corresponds to TRBD1 (5 bases). Trimming pared 6 bases from V and 6 bases from J, leaving 18 bases between. The CDR3 spans 14 residues. The germline V gene has CDR1 SGHTA and CDR2 FQGNSA. For the CDR3, the DNA is TGTGCCAGCAGTTCCATCTTGGGGCAGACCGAGCAGTACTTC. This sequence encodes CASSSILGQTEQYF.

The V call is TRBV6-6, the J call TRBJ1-4, with D unresolved. This CDR3 region has 16 residues. The V and J ends lost 2 bases and 2 bases respectively, with 12 bases between them. Germline CDR1 and CDR2: MNHNY and SVGAGI (reference sequence). CDR3 coding DNA: TGTGCCAGCAGTTACATTGGGGAGTTGACTAATGAAAAACTGTTTTTT. Protein: CASSYIGELTNEKLFF.